Below, 26 T cell receptor beta chains from the same sample are listed, as sequenced in a study of T-cell reconstitution after alpha-beta-depleted transplantation in children. Unique molecular identifiers were used to barcode this TCRbeta library. MiXCR, run by TCRdb on the PCR reads, gives a single entry per CDR3 protein. The data hold hundreds of thousands of distinct CDR3 sequences, with approximately 14% observed a single time. The sample was PBMCs, taken before TCRalphabeta/CD19-depleted stem cell transplant. These receptors were obtained from a girl aged 2-10 years with congenital amegakaryocytic thrombocytopenia, due to receive a stem cell transplant.

The sample holds many counts of this clonotype. The CDR3, as DNA: TGCAGTGCTAGTCAGCGGACAAGCTCCTACGAGCAGTACTTC. Its protein product is CSASQRTSSYEQYF. The chain recombines TRBV20-1 with TRBJ2-7, with D possibly being TRBD1 or TRBD2 (5 bases each). The CDR3 runs to 14 residues. Germline values: CDR1 DFQATT, CDR2 SNEGSKA (reference sequence). The V end lost 3 bases, the J end lost 0 bases, and 12 bases lay between the germline ends.

This clonotype was recorded at least ten times. A junction end diverges from the germline sequence, so it may reflect a read error. V usage is TRBV20-1 and J usage is TRBJ2-5; 7 nucleotides align to TRBD2. Looked up from germline, CDR1 is DFQATT and CDR2 is SNEGSKA (reference sequence). This CDR3 region has 16 residues. The CDR3 loop reads CSARDSTGTTGGTQYF. CDR3 nucleotides: TGCAGTGCAAGAGATTCCACCGGGACTACCGGGGGGACCCAGTACTTC.

This clonotype was observed many times. The V gene is TRBV5-1, the J gene TRBJ2-7; 8 positions agree with TRBD1. Germline V gene lookup returns CDR1 SGHRS and CDR2 YFSETQ. This CDR3 contains 15 residues. Trimming at V came to 0 bases and at J to 5 bases, leaving 7 bases not matched to a gene. The CDR3 here is CASSLGRTGMNEQYF. The CDR3 DNA reads TGCGCCAGCAGCTTGGGTCGGACAGGGATGAACGAGCAGTACTTC.

This chain connects TRBV7-8 to TRBJ2-1; D is undetermined. The germline V gene has CDR1 SGHVS and CDR2 FQNEAQ. The CDR3 has 13 residues. The V and J ends lost 2 bases and 10 bases respectively, with 12 bases between them. The chain's CDR3 is CASSLFSPPEQFF. The CDR3 nucleotides read TGTGCCAGCAGCTTATTCTCCCCCCCCGAGCAGTTCTTC.

This clonotype was found many times. The V call is TRBV29-1, the J call TRBJ2-7; TRBD1 might be the D (6 bases). CDR3 size: 15 residues. The V gene lost 4 bases and the J gene lost 0 bases, with 16 bases spanning the gap. Germline V gene sequence: CDR1 SQVTM, CDR2 ANQGSEA. CDR3 protein: CSVVPPDRSSYEQYF. CDR3 bases: TGCAGCGTTGTACCCCCTGACAGGAGCTCCTACGAGCAGTACTTC.

CDR3 in amino acids: CASSKGSTDTQYF. The CDR3 nucleotides read TGTGCCAGCAGCAAGGGATCCACAGATACGCAGTATTTT. This chain uses TRBV21-1 with TRBJ2-3. TRBV21-1 is a pseudogene segment. The CDR3 totals 13 residues.

This clonotype has more than one count but fewer than ten. This chain links TRBV21-1 with TRBJ2-1; the table assigns TRBD2, which was not confirmed against the DNA. TRBV21-1 constitutes a pseudogene. This CDR3 has 18 residues. CDR3 in DNA: TGTGCCAGCAGCCGTACGAAATGGCCAGAGGGTACCTACAATGAGCAGTTCTTC. This sequence encodes CASSRTKWPEGTYNEQFF.

At least ten counts were recorded for this clonotype. The chain combines TRBV20-1 with TRBJ2-5, with D unresolved. CDR3 length equals 14 residues. In germline, CDR1 is DFQATT, CDR2 SNEGSKA (reference sequence). The germline V and J ends were trimmed by 2 bases and 2 bases, with 12 bases remaining between them. For the CDR3, the DNA is TGCAGTGCTAGACACGACCCAACGCAAGAGACCCAGTACTTC. Protein: CSARHDPTQETQYF.

J is TRBJ2-7 and V is TRBV7-8, with 9 bases fitting TRBD2. Germline loops: CDR1 SGHVS, CDR2 FQNEAQ. With V trimmed by 1 base and J by 10 bases, 5 bases remained unmatched. The CDR3 is 13 amino acids. The CDR3 nucleotides are TGTGCCAGCAGCTTAGATTTTGGGACTAGCCAGTACTTC. Translated: CASSLDFGTSQYF.

The chain couples TRBV12-3 or TRBV12-4 to TRBJ1-4, with D tentatively TRBD1 (6 bases). The CDR3 is 14 residues long. V lost 5 bases and J 7 bases, leaving 14 bases between the germline ends. CDR3 sequence reads: CASSIQGFGEKLFF. The CDR3 nucleotides are TGTGCCAGCAGTATCCAGGGGTTTGGTGAAAAACTGTTTTTT.

This clonotype has more than one count but fewer than ten. The V and J genes are TRBV7-9 and TRBJ1-1; TRBD1 aligns across 7 bases. The CDR3 is 13 residues long. J was trimmed by 7 bases and V by 5 bases; bases with no gene match: 7. CDR1 is SEHNR, CDR2 FQNEAQ, per germline (reference sequence). CDR3 in DNA: TGTGCCAGCAGCCAAGGGGCAGGGGGTGAAGCTTTCTTT. It specifies CASSQGAGGEAFF.

The rearrangement links TRBV19 to TRBJ2-5; 9 bases are a match to TRBD2. In germline, CDR1 is LNHDA, CDR2 SQIVND (reference sequence). V was clipped by 2 bases and J by 1 base; unmatched bases: 14. The CDR3 contains 19 residues. CDR3 sequence: CASSIRGSAGGRVQETQYF. For the CDR3, the DNA is TGTGCCAGTAGTATAAGGGGATCCGCGGGGGGGCGAGTCCAAGAGACCCAGTACTTC.

The V and J genes are TRBV19 and TRBJ2-5; D is possibly TRBD1 (5 bases). The CDR3 is made up of 14 amino acids. Trimming shortened V by 6 bases and J by 2 bases, and 13 bases separated the two germline ends. Germline V CDR1 and CDR2: LNHDA, SQIVND (reference sequence). The DNA for the CDR3 is TGTGCCAGTAGAGCACTACAGGATCAAGAGACCCAGTACTTC. This gives the protein CASRALQDQETQYF. The variable domain in full, completed from reference TRBV19 and TRBJ2-5, reads DGGITQSPKYLFRKEGQNVTLSCEQNLNHDAMYWYRQDPGQGLRLIYYSQIVNDFQKGDIAEGYSVSREKKESFPLTVTSAQKNPTAFYLCASRALQDQETQYFGPGTRLLVL.

The chain joins TRBV30 to TRBJ2-2; no reliable D call. Germline loops: CDR1 GTSNPN, CDR2 SVGIG (reference sequence). This CDR3 has 13 residues. Trimming cost V 0 bases and J 4 bases, with 6 bases left between them. CDR3 nucleotide sequence: TGTGCCTGGAGTGTAATAGCCACCGGGGAGCTGTTTTTT. Protein: CAWSVIATGELFF.

The CDR3 DNA is TGCAGTGCTAGAACAACAGGCAATCAGCCCCAGCATTTT. Protein sequence: CSARTTGNQPQHF. This chain uses TRBV20-1 with TRBJ1-5, with D hard to call. The V gene lost 2 bases and the J gene lost 2 bases, with 7 bases spanning the gap. This CDR3 has 13 residues. CDR1 is DFQATT and CDR2 is SNEGSKA in the germline V gene (reference sequence).

This clonotype was recorded many times. V gene TRBV20-1 combines with J gene TRBJ2-1; no firm D call. The V end lost 4 bases, the J end lost 6 bases, and 22 bases lay between the germline ends. Germline CDR1 DFQATT, CDR2 SNEGSKA (reference sequence). The CDR3 is 16 residues long. The CDR3 region has the DNA TGCAGTGCTATGACTGGTTGGACGGCGTTCTCCAATGAGCAGTTCTTC. Its translation is CSAMTGWTAFSNEQFF.

In this sample, this clonotype turned up many times. The chain employs TRBV3-1 and TRBJ1-3; maybe TRBD1 (5 bases). Germline V gene lookup returns CDR1 LGHDT and CDR2 YNNKEL (reference sequence). The CDR3 consists of 15 residues. V dropped 1 base and J dropped 0 bases, with 7 bases sitting between them. CDR3 in amino acids: CASSQGTSSGNTIYF. The CDR3 DNA follows: TGTGCCAGCAGCCAAGGGACAAGCTCTGGAAACACCATATATTTT.

This clonotype showed up many times. This chain joins TRBV12-3 or TRBV12-4 and TRBJ2-1; 8 positions match TRBD2. The CDR3 has 13 amino acids. With V trimmed by 3 bases and J by 9 bases, 4 bases remained unmatched. The CDR3 bases are TGTGCCAGCAGTTTCCTCCTAGCGGGTGAGCAGTTCTTC. Protein: CASSFLLAGEQFF.

This clonotype was detected many times. This CDR3 reads CASSLLAVEQFF. CDR3 bases: TGTGCCAGCAGTTTATTAGCTGTTGAGCAGTTCTTC. The J gene is TRBJ2-1, the V gene TRBV12-3 or TRBV12-4; D unclear. With 2 bases removed from V and 9 bases from J, the gap between germline ends came to 8 bases. The CDR3 covers 12 residues.

J is TRBJ2-5 and V is TRBV7-9, with D unresolved. V dropped 5 bases and J dropped 5 bases, with 21 bases sitting between them. This CDR3 has 16 amino acids. Germline V lookup: CDR1 SEHNR, CDR2 FQNEAQ (reference sequence). CDR3 protein: CASSPQIGIGVETQYF. CDR3 bases: TGTGCCAGCAGCCCCCAGATAGGAATTGGGGTGGAGACCCAGTACTTC.

This clonotype was picked up a small number of times. V usage is TRBV4-1 and J usage is TRBJ2-7, with D possibly being TRBD2 (8 bases). The V and J ends lost 4 bases and 4 bases respectively, with 20 bases between them. The CDR3 is made up of 16 amino acids. The germline gives CDR1 MGHRA, CDR2 YSYEKL. CDR3 bases: TGCGCCAGCAGCCCAGGGTGGATAGCGGGACAGTACGAGCAGTACTTC. Protein sequence: CASSPGWIAGQYEQYF.

This chain uses TRBV19 with TRBJ2-4, with 8 bases aligning to TRBD2. CDR3 length: 15 amino acids. J lost 1 base, V lost 4 bases, and 3 bases had no gene match. Per the germline V gene, CDR1 is LNHDA and CDR2 is SQIVND (reference sequence). For the CDR3, the DNA is TGTGCCAGTAGTAGATCGGGGGGGGCCAAAAACATTCAGTACTTC. Translation gives CASSRSGGAKNIQYF.

Ten or more counts support this clonotype. The chain uses TRBV5-1 and TRBJ2-2; D assignment may be TRBD1 or TRBD2 (5 bases each). Germline V lookup: CDR1 SGHRS, CDR2 YFSETQ. There are 15 residues in the CDR3. The V end was cut by 3 bases, the J end by 2 bases, with 11 bases between. In DNA, the CDR3 is TGCGCCAGCAGCTCCCGGTGGGACAACACCGGGGAGCTGTTTTTT. It codes for CASSSRWDNTGELFF.

This clonotype was counted many times. The rearrangement joins TRBV11-2 to TRBJ2-1; D may be TRBD2 (5 bases). The CDR3 runs to 13 residues. V shed 1 base and J shed 8 bases, with 9 bases lying between them. Germline CDR1 and CDR2: SGHAT and FQNNGV. The CDR3 region is CASSLVLGDEQFF. The DNA for the CDR3 is TGTGCCAGCAGCTTAGTACTGGGAGATGAGCAGTTCTTC.

This clonotype showed up many times. The V call is TRBV20-1, the J call TRBJ2-1; 8 positions agree with TRBD2. Germline-derived CDR1 and CDR2 are DFQATT and SNEGSKA (reference sequence). CDR3 length: 16 residues. The V and J ends lost 2 bases and 1 base, in that order; junction bases with no gene match: 7. The CDR3 loop reads CSARKSSGRSYNEQFF. CDR3 DNA: TGCAGTGCTAGAAAGTCTAGCGGGCGGTCCTACAATGAGCAGTTCTTC.

This clonotype came up many times. This sequence joins TRBV13 and TRBJ1-1; D call uncertain. V dropped 3 bases and J dropped 6 bases, with 11 bases sitting between them. There are 13 residues in the CDR3. Germline lookup yields CDR1 PRHDT and CDR2 FYEKMQ (reference sequence). This CDR3 reads CASSFGQEAEAFF. The CDR3 DNA sequence: TGTGCCAGCAGCTTTGGTCAGGAAGCTGAAGCTTTCTTT. Based on the CDR3 plus reference TRBV13 and TRBJ1-1, the full variable domain is AAGVIQSPRHLIKEKRETATLKCYPIPRHDTVYWYQQGPGQDPQFLISFYEKMQSDKGSIPDRFSAQQFSDYHSELNMSSLELGDSALYFCASSFGQEAEAFFGQGTRLTVV.